This TCR beta chain was found in a study of blood T cell repertoires in COVID-19. Those who participated ranged in age from roughly 18 to 90 years and resided in 24 US areas. Clinical history reported by participants formed the basis on which cohorts were assigned. Sequenced by immunoSEQ multiplex PCR; TCRdb stores in-frame clones only, minus some. The sample yields about 140,000 clones, around 86% seen once. CDR3 length: 11 amino acids. The germline gives CDR1 SQVTM, CDR2 ANQGSEA. With 8 bases removed from V and 8 bases from J, the gap between germline ends came to 13 bases. The J gene is TRBJ2-1, the V gene TRBV29-1; D may be TRBD1 (6 bases). The sequence was collected from a man in his sixties who had recovered from COVID-19. The sequencing sample was made of PBMCs or T cells enriched from blood (not recorded which). In DNA form, the CDR3 reads TGCAGCTCGTATACAGGGTATGAGCAGTTCTTC. Its translation: CSSYTGYEQFF.